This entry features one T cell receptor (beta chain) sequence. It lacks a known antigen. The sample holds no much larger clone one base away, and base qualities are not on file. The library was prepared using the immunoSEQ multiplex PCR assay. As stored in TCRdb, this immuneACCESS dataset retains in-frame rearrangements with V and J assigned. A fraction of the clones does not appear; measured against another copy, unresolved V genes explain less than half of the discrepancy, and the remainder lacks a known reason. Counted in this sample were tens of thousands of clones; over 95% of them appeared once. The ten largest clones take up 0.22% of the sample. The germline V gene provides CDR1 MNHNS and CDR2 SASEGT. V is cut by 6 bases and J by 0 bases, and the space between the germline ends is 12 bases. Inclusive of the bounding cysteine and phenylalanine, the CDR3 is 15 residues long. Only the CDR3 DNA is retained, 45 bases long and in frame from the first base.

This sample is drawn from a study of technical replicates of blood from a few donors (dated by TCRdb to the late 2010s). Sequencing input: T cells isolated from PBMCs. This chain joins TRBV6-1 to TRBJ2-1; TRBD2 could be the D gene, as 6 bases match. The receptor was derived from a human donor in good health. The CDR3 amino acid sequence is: CASRWAGSSYNEQFF. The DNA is TGTGCCAGCAGATGGGCGGGGAGCTCCTACAATGAGCAGTTCTTC.